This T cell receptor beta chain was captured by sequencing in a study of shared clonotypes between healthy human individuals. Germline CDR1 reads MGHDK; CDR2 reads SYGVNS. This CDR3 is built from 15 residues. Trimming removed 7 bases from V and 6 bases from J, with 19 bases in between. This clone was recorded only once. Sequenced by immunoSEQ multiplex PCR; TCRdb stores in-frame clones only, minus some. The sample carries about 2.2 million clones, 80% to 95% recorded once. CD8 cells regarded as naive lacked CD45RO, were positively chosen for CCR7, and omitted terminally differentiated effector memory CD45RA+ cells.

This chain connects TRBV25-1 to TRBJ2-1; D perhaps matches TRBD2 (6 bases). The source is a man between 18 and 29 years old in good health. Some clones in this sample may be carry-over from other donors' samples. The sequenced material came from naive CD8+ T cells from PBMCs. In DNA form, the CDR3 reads TGTGCCAGCACGGGGCGCGGGATCGGTGTCAATGAGCAGTTCTTC. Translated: CASTGRGIGVNEQFF.